This T cell receptor (beta chain) was identified in a study of T cells in tumors after PD-1 blockade. This CDR3 has 15 amino acids. The V and J ends lost 5 bases and 4 bases, in that order; junction bases with no gene match: 6. The germline V gene has CDR1 SGHTA and CDR2 FQGTGA. The table came from immunoSEQ multiplex PCR; TCRdb's copy has only in-frame clones and leaves some out. The sample has about 33,000 clones, approximately 78% seen once. Sample: PBMCs, taken before anti-PD-1 treatment. The chain uses TRBV7-3 and TRBJ1-3, with TRBD1 matching 9 bases. This receptor was taken from a human donor with basal cell carcinoma. CDR3 in amino acids: CASSPQTGGGNTIYF. The DNA of the CDR3 is TGTGCCAGCAGCCCTCAGACAGGGGGAGGAAACACCATATATTTT.